The 11 T cell receptor beta chains below come from one sample, sequenced in a study of blood T cell repertoires in COVID-19. TCRdb's copy holds only in-frame clones and misses some; the assay was immunoSEQ multiplex PCR. The data hold over 350,000 clones, with 86% observed a single time. The sample consisted of peripheral blood. The receptors originated from a woman aged 25 to 45 with active or convalescent COVID-19.

On this clone itself: Other DNA sequences in this specimen translate into the identical CDR3. The rearrangement joins TRBV5-4 to TRBJ1-3; D is undetermined. This CDR3 comprises 15 residues. Germline CDR1 is SGHNT and CDR2 is YYREEE (reference sequence). Trimming removed 0 bases at V and 0 bases at J, with 7 bases between. The chain's CDR3 is CASSLAGISGNTIYF. CDR3 DNA sequence: TGTGCCAGCAGCTTGGCGGGGATCTCTGGAAACACCATATATTTT.

The chain carries TRBV7-9 and TRBJ2-1; D remains unclear. The V end lost 5 bases, the J end lost 8 bases, and 7 bases lay between the germline ends. Germline V gives CDR1 SEHNR, CDR2 FQNEAQ (reference sequence). The CDR3 consists of 11 residues. CDR3 sequence (DNA): TGTGCCAGCAGCCCTTTATATGAGCAGTTCTTC. Amino acid sequence: CASSPLYEQFF.

The chain couples TRBV7-4 to TRBJ1-3, with a weak D call TRBD1 (6 bases). The CDR3 has 16 amino acids. The V and J ends lost 0 bases and 0 bases respectively, with 9 bases between them. Germline assignment: CDR1 SGHVT and CDR2 SQSDAQ. This CDR3 is CASSLADRSSGNTIYF. In nucleotides, the CDR3 is TGTGCCAGCAGCTTAGCCGACAGGTCCTCTGGAAACACCATATATTTT.

The V gene is TRBV9, the J gene TRBJ2-1; maybe TRBD2 (5 bases). Looked up from germline, CDR1 is SGDLS and CDR2 is YYNGEE. The length of the CDR3 is 15 residues. The V gene lost 4 bases and the J gene lost 6 bases, with 17 bases spanning the gap. This CDR3 reads CASSPSGSVPNEQFF. CDR3 DNA: TGTGCCAGCAGCCCTTCGGGTAGCGTTCCCAATGAGCAGTTCTTC.

The chain combines TRBV30 with TRBJ1-4; a possible D gene is TRBD1 (6 bases). The CDR3 runs 13 residues. Germline V gene lookup returns CDR1 GTSNPN and CDR2 SVGIG (reference sequence). V was cut by 6 bases and J by 4 bases, with 12 bases left in between. DNA for the CDR3: TGTGCCTGCAGAACAGGGTATAATGAAAAACTGTTTTTT. Translating it yields CACRTGYNEKLFF.

The rearrangement links TRBV6-5 to TRBJ2-3, with 7 bases aligning to TRBD1. The V gene end was trimmed by 6 bases and the J gene end by 3 bases; junction bases not matched to a gene: 3. The CDR3 has 13 amino acids. Germline CDR1 MNHEY, CDR2 SVGAGI. The CDR3 reads CASRKTGTDTQYF. CDR3 in DNA: TGTGCCAGCAGAAAGACAGGGACAGATACGCAGTATTTT.

This sequence joins TRBV29-1 and TRBJ2-1; 8 positions agree with TRBD2. Germline V gene lookup returns CDR1 SQVTM and CDR2 ANQGSEA. With V trimmed by 4 bases and J by 10 bases, 9 bases remained unmatched. CDR3 length equals 13 residues. DNA for the CDR3: TGCAGCGTTGTTTTACTAGCGGAGTGGGAGCAGTTCTTC. It codes for CSVVLLAEWEQFF.

V and J are TRBV7-2 and TRBJ2-1; possible D gene TRBD1, 5 bases. From germline, CDR1 is SGHTA and CDR2 FQGNSA. Trimming shortened V by 5 bases and J by 5 bases, and 16 bases separated the two germline ends. The CDR3 sequence is 15 residues long. CDR3 DNA: TGTGCCAGCAGCCAATCCGAAGGGGTGAACAATGAGCAGTTCTTC. It is translated as CASSQSEGVNNEQFF.

V and J are TRBV14 and TRBJ1-6; TRBD1 is a possible D gene (5 bases). V was shortened by 1 base and J by 9 bases, with 19 bases between the two germline ends. The germline gives CDR1 SGHDN, CDR2 FVKESK. The CDR3 is 17 amino acids. The CDR3 sequence: CASSQGGRVLFGSPLHF. CDR3 bases: TGTGCCAGCAGCCAAGGGGGCAGGGTGTTGTTCGGTTCACCCCTCCACTTT.

This clone was seen once. V usage is TRBV14 and J usage is TRBJ1-4; unclear D gene. The CDR3 is 16 amino acids. The germline V gene has CDR1 SGHDN and CDR2 FVKESK. V was clipped by 1 base and J by 8 bases, with 17 bases between them. CDR3 sequence: CASSQGSLRVREKLFF. The CDR3 nucleotides read TGTGCCAGCAGCCAAGGCTCGCTGAGGGTACGGGAAAAACTGTTTTTT.

The chain uses TRBV18 and TRBJ1-2, with a weak D call TRBD1 (5 bases). Germline V gene sequence: CDR1 KGHSH, CDR2 LQKENI. The CDR3 is made up of 14 amino acids. V lost 3 bases, J lost 8 bases, and 16 bases lay in between. This CDR3 reads CASSPTGGEGGYTF. The CDR3 DNA follows: TGTGCCAGCTCACCCACGGGGGGAGAAGGAGGCTACACCTTC.